What follows are 11 T cell receptor beta chains derived from one specimen sequenced in a study of blood T cell repertoires in COVID-19. Sequenced by immunoSEQ multiplex PCR; TCRdb stores in-frame clones only, minus some. Of about 170,000 clones listed, 65% to 85% are singletons. The sequenced sample consisted of peripheral blood. These receptors originate from a human donor with acute or convalescent COVID-19. The donor label of this sample is uncertain.

The chain couples TRBV2 to TRBJ1-4, with D possibly being TRBD1 (5 bases). The V gene lost 2 bases and the J gene lost 11 bases, with 24 bases spanning the gap. Germline V gene lookup returns CDR1 SNHLY and CDR2 FYNNEI. The CDR3 spans 17 residues. CDR3 nucleotide sequence: TGTGCCAGCAGTGAACTGGGAAGGGCAGTTGATTCAGGGAAACTGTTTTTT. This encodes CASSELGRAVDSGKLFF.

The chain has TRBV30 and TRBJ2-2, with 9 bases matching TRBD2. Germline lookup yields CDR1 GTSNPN and CDR2 SVGIG (reference sequence). CDR3 size: 14 residues. The V and J ends lost 3 bases and 4 bases, in that order; junction bases with no gene match: 3. The CDR3 spells CAWRPGLATGELFF. The CDR3 DNA reads TGTGCCTGGAGACCGGGACTAGCCACCGGGGAGCTGTTTTTT.

A remark on this clone: Other DNA sequences of this sample code for an identical CDR3. The chain links TRBV7-3 to TRBJ2-1, with a weak D call TRBD2 (5 bases). CDR1 and CDR2 from the germline V gene are SGHTA and FQGTGA. The CDR3 extends over 14 amino acids. The germline V and J ends were trimmed by 5 bases and 2 bases, with 10 bases remaining between them. CDR3 residues: CASSTGLPYNEQFF. The CDR3 nucleotides read TGTGCCAGCAGCACCGGACTGCCCTACAATGAGCAGTTCTTC.

The CDR3 DNA reads as TGTGCCAGCAGCCCGACCGGGCAGGGGGCAGGCGGCTACACCTTC. Translation gives CASSPTGQGAGGYTF. J is TRBJ1-2 and V is TRBV7-9; TRBD1 matches at 8 bases. Trimming at V came to 5 bases and at J to 8 bases, leaving 13 bases not matched to a gene. Germline-derived CDR1 and CDR2 are SEHNR and FQNEAQ (reference sequence). This CDR3 comprises 15 residues.

V gene TRBV6-1 combines with J gene TRBJ2-7, with 7 bases matching TRBD2. CDR1 and CDR2 from the germline V gene are MNHNS and SASEGT. This CDR3 comprises 13 residues. After removal of 0 bases from V and 6 bases from J, the junction contained 2 bases not matched to a gene. The CDR3 region is CASSEAGGAEQYF. As DNA, the CDR3 is TGTGCCAGCAGTGAAGCGGGAGGGGCCGAGCAGTACTTC.

J is TRBJ2-3 and V is TRBV11-3; TRBD2 agrees at 8 bases. The length of the CDR3 is 13 residues. Trimming cost V 2 bases and J 5 bases; bases outside gene matches: 0. CDR1 SGHNT and CDR2 YENEEA come from the germline V gene. CDR3 amino acids: CASSLSGRDTQYF. DNA of the CDR3: TGTGCCAGCAGCTTAAGCGGGAGAGATACGCAGTATTTT.

This clone was counted a few times. V is TRBV30 and J is TRBJ1-5, with D unresolved. This CDR3 region has 12 residues. In germline, CDR1 is GTSNPN, CDR2 SVGIG (reference sequence). Trimming removed 7 bases from V and 1 base from J, with 8 bases in between. The CDR3 sequence: CASAGSNQPQHF. In DNA, the CDR3 is TGTGCCTCCGCGGGGAGCAATCAGCCCCAGCATTTT.

The genes are TRBV13 and TRBJ1-2; 7 nucleotides align to TRBD1. V lost 1 base to trimming and J lost 1 base; unmatched junction nucleotides: 3. The germline CDR1 and CDR2 sequences are PRHDT and FYEKMQ (reference sequence). The CDR3 loop spans 15 amino acids. The CDR3 bases are TGTGCCAGCAGCTTAGCCAGGGGGTATAACTATGGCTACACCTTC. Protein: CASSLARGYNYGYTF.

The table lists this clone with a few counts. The rearrangement joins TRBV20-1 to TRBJ1-2; TRBD1 matches 8 bases. The CDR3 has 11 residues. Germline trimming cut 6 bases from V and 8 bases from J; bases unmatched to any gene: 5. Germline values: CDR1 DFQATT, CDR2 SNEGSKA (reference sequence). The CDR3: CSAPQGGGYTF. CDR3 in DNA: TGCAGTGCACCACAGGGGGGAGGCTACACCTTC.

The CDR3 spells CASSPPGRAVTEAFF. The DNA for the CDR3 is TGTGCCAGCAGCCCTCCGGGCAGGGCGGTTACTGAAGCTTTCTTT. J is TRBJ1-1 and V is TRBV7-3, with a weak D call TRBD1 (5 bases). V was shortened by 5 bases and J by 5 bases, with 18 bases between the two germline ends. The CDR3 extends over 15 amino acids. CDR1 and CDR2 (germline): SGHTA, FQGTGA.

This sequence joins TRBV6-4 and TRBJ1-1; 7 bases line up with TRBD1. CDR3 length: 13 amino acids. V lost 6 bases and J lost 3; bases outside the gene matches: 4. The germline CDR1 and CDR2 sequences are MRHNA and SNTAGT. The CDR3 nucleotides read TGTGCCAGCAGAGATACAGGGGACACTGAAGCTTTCTTT. Protein product: CASRDTGDTEAFF.